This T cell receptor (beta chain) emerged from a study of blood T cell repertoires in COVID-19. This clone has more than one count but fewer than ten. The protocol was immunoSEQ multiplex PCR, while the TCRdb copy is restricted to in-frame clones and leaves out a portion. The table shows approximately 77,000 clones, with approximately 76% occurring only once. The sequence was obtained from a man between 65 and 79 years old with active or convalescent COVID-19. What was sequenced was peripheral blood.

This CDR3 is CASSINRGNTEAFF. The CDR3 bases are TGTGCCAGTAGTATTAACAGGGGGAACACTGAAGCTTTCTTT. The chain carries TRBV19 and TRBJ1-1; 7 nucleotides align to TRBD1. Germline trimming cut 3 bases from V and 1 base from J; bases unmatched to any gene: 2. Germline V gene lookup returns CDR1 LNHDA and CDR2 SQIVND (reference sequence). CDR3 length equals 14 residues.